This is a list of T cell receptor beta chains from one sample in a study of CD8 T cells in ankylosing spondylitis. MiXCR was run by TCRdb on the 5' RACE reads, yielding one entry per CDR3 protein. This sample carries some 71,000 distinct CDR3 sequences, roughly 5% of them seen once, and the ten largest clones take 2.2%. Material: blood, either unsorted or a sorted T cell fraction (not recorded which). The receptors stem from a male donor with ankylosing spondylitis or in good health (not recorded which). The CDR3 runs from the conserved cysteine through the conserved F or W. A D gene is named only where the DNA matches it firmly. A row's size may be missing; if present it is once, few, many or a size class.

abundance	v_gene	j_gene	d_gene	CDR3aa	CDR3nt
many	TRBV28	TRBJ2-5	-	CASSFFMAGGTQYF	TGTGCCAGCAGTTTCTTTATGGCCGGGGGGACCCAGTACTTC
-	TRBV23-1	TRBJ1-6	-	CASSHAQETANSPLHF	TGCGCCAGCAGTCACGCTCAGGAGACAGCAAATTCACCCCTCCACTTT
many	TRBV7-3	TRBJ2-4	TRBD2	CAIGWGTSGEGGKNIQYF	TGTGCCATTGGCTGGGGGACTAGCGGGGAAGGTGGCAAAAACATTCAGTACTTC
-	TRBV4-3	TRBJ2-1	-	CASSQGAGVSYNEQFF	TGCGCCAGCAGCCAGGGGGCGGGGGTCTCCTACAATGAGCAGTTCTTC
-	TRBV7-3	TRBJ1-1	-	CGHSNTEAFF	TGTGGACACTCTAACACTGAAGCTTTCTTT
many	TRBV7-6	TRBJ2-6	TRBD1	CASSWTGTGANVLTF	TGTGCCAGCAGCTGGACAGGGACTGGGGCCAACGTCCTGACTTTC
many	TRBV20-1	TRBJ1-6	-	CSAAQGINSPLHF	TGCAGTGCCGCACAGGGAATCAATTCACCCCTCCACTTT
many	TRBV12-3/TRBV12-4	TRBJ1-1	-	CASSLTGPNTEAFF	TGTGCCAGCAGTTTGACAGGCCCGAACACTGAAGCTTTCTTT
many	TRBV20-1	TRBJ1-5	-	CSASVGSNQPQHF	TGCAGTGCCTCGGTGGGGAGCAATCAGCCCCAGCATTTT
many	TRBV10-3	TRBJ1-1	TRBD1	CAISGGQGMNTEAFF	TGTGCCATCAGTGGCGGACAGGGGATGAACACTGAAGCTTTCTTT
many	TRBV18	TRBJ2-6	-	CASSQDRSGANVLTF	TGTGCCAGCTCACAGGACCGATCTGGGGCCAACGTCCTGACTTTC
many	TRBV20-1	TRBJ2-1	-	CSARERTGVSYNEQFF	TGCAGTGCTAGAGAACGAACTGGGGTCTCCTACAATGAGCAGTTCTTC